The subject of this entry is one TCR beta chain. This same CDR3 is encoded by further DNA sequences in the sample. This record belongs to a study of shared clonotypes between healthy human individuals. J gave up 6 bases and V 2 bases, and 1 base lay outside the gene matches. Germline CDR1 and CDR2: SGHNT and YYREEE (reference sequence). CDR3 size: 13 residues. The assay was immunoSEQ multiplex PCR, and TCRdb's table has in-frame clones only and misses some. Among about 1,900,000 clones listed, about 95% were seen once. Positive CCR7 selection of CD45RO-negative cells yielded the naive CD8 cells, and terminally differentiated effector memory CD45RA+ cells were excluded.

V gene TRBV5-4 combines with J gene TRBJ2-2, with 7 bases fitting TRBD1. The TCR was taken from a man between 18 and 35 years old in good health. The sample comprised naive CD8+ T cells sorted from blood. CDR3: CASSFTGAGELFF. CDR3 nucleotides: TGTGCCAGCAGCTTTACAGGGGCCGGGGAGCTGTTTTTT.